This is a list of T cell receptor beta chains from one sample in a study of CD8 T cells in ankylosing spondylitis. TCRdb reanalysed the 5' RACE reads using MiXCR and keeps one entry per CDR3 protein. The sample holds 200,000 to 300,000 distinct CDR3 sequences, about 11% seen once. Sequencing was done on a sample of blood, either unsorted or a sorted T cell fraction (not recorded which). All receptors come from a male donor with ankylosing spondylitis or in good health (not recorded which). Both conserved end residues are part of each CDR3. D genes are given only for firm matches. Not all rows give a size; the values are once, few, many and, for expanded clones, a class.

TRBV5-1	many	TRBJ1-2	.	TGCGCCAGCAGCTTGGCCAGTGGAGAGGGGCTGGGCTACACCTTC	CASSLASGEGLGYTF
TRBV20-1	few	TRBJ2-3	TRBD2	TGCAGTGCTAGAGGGGGGGGAAGCACAGATACGCAGTATTTT	CSARGGGSTDTQYF
TRBV21-1	many	TRBJ2-1	.	TGTGCCAGCACCTCACAGGGGACTAGCGGTAACAATGAGCAGTTCTTC	CASTSQGTSGNNEQFF
TRBV5-5	few	TRBJ2-5	.	TGTGCCAGCAGCTTGACACCCGGTACCTCACAAGAGACCCAGTACTTC	CASSLTPGTSQETQYF
TRBV29-1	many	TRBJ2-4	.	TGCAGCGTTGATGTCCCCGGAGGCCCCCGGAACATTCAGTACTTC	CSVDVPGGPRNIQYF
TRBV18	few	TRBJ2-1	.	TGTGCCAGCTCATCCCTGGGGGATGAGCAGTTCTTC	CASSSLGDEQFF
TRBV5-4	many	TRBJ2-5	TRBD2	TGTGCCAGCTCCTCCGGGGGGGTTCAAGAGACCCAGTACTTC	CASSSGGVQETQYF
TRBV14	many	TRBJ2-2	TRBD2	TGTGCCAGCAGACAGGGACTAGAAAACACCGGGGAGCTGTTTTTT	CASRQGLENTGELFF
TRBV11-2	many	TRBJ2-7	.	TGTGCCAGCACCCAGGGCGGGGGCGCTCCCTACGAGCAGTACTTC	CASTQGGGAPYEQYF
TRBV29-1	many	TRBJ2-4	.	TGCAGCGTTAAGGAGGGAAGCATTCAGTACTTC	CSVKEGSIQYF
TRBV7-2	many	TRBJ2-2	.	TGTGCCAGCAGACCACAGGGGGGGACCGGGGAGCTGTTTTTT	CASRPQGGTGELFF
TRBV20-1	many	TRBJ2-7	.	TGCAGTGCTAGAGATTGGGGAGACCCCCTCGAGCAGTACTTC	CSARDWGDPLEQYF
TRBV4-1	.	TRBJ2-2	.	TGCGCCAGCAGCCAAGTAGCGACAGCGAACACCGGGGAGCTGTTTTTT	CASSQVATANTGELFF
TRBV10-3	few	TRBJ1-1	.	TGTGCCATCAGTGGCCTCGCGGGGGAGGGCACTGAAGCTTTCTTT	CAISGLAGEGTEAFF
TRBV12-3/TRBV12-4	many	TRBJ1-3	.	TGTGCCAGCACCCCTGGACATTTT	CASTPGHF
TRBV5-5	few	TRBJ2-7	.	TGTGCCAGCAGCTTGTCGGGGGCGATTTCCTACGAGCAGTACTTC	CASSLSGAISYEQYF
TRBV20-1	.	TRBJ1-6	TRBD1	TGCAGTGCGGAAAGAAGGACAGGGGGCAAATCACCCCTCCACTTT	CSAERRTGGKSPLHF
TRBV19	few	TRBJ1-5	.	TGTGCCAGTAGTATCGTGGGGGGCAATCAGCCCCAGCATTTT	CASSIVGGNQPQHF
TRBV5-1	many	TRBJ2-2	.	TGCGCCAGCTCGGTAGAGGGCCCGAGCACCGGGGAGCTGTTTTTT	CASSVEGPSTGELFF
TRBV20-1	many	TRBJ2-3	TRBD2	TGCAGTGCGCGAGACGGGGGGGGCACAGATACGCAGTATTTT	CSARDGGGTDTQYF
TRBV12-3/TRBV12-4	many	TRBJ1-1	.	TGTGCCAGCAGTTCCAAGAGGGGTACGAACACTGAAGCTTTCTTT	CASSSKRGTNTEAFF
TRBV27	few	TRBJ1-5	TRBD1	TGTGCCAGCACTCTTGACAGGGAAGGCAATCAGCCCCAGCATTTT	CASTLDREGNQPQHF
TRBV4-2	few	TRBJ2-2	.	TGTGCCAGCAGCCTCAAGGGGGCTAGAGGAGGGTTTGACACCGGGGAGCTGTTTTTT	CASSLKGARGGFDTGELFF
TRBV20-1	many	TRBJ2-7	TRBD1	TGCAGTGCTAGAGACCATTACTTCCGGGACAGGGGCCACGAGCAGTACTTC	CSARDHYFRDRGHEQYF
TRBV7-2	many	TRBJ1-3	.	TGTGCCAGCAGCTCCACGGTCGGAAACACCATATATTTT	CASSSTVGNTIYF
TRBV7-2	few	TRBJ2-6	.	TGTGCCAGCAGCACGGGACCTACCTCTGGGGCCAACGTCCTGACTTTC	CASSTGPTSGANVLTF
TRBV9	few	TRBJ2-1	TRBD2	TGTGCCAGCAGCGTGGGAGGGAACTACAATGAGCAGTTCTTC	CASSVGGNYNEQFF
TRBV7-9	.	TRBJ2-2	TRBD1	TGTGCCAGCAGCTTGGTGTGGGACAGGGGGCGCACCGGGGAGCTGTTTTTT	CASSLVWDRGRTGELFF
TRBV6-1	.	TRBJ2-7	TRBD1	TGTGCCAGCAGTCAGGACAGGGGATCCTCCTACGAGCAGTACTTC	CASSQDRGSSYEQYF
TRBV6-1	many	TRBJ2-1	TRBD2	TGTGCCAGCAGCCTCAGCGGGAGTACTACATACAATGAGCAGTTCTTC	CASSLSGSTTYNEQFF
TRBV29-1	many	TRBJ2-7	.	TGCAGCGTTGAAGTGTACGACGAGCAGTACTTC	CSVEVYDEQYF
TRBV12-3/TRBV12-4	many	TRBJ2-2	TRBD2	TGTGCCAGCAGGGCGACTAGCGGGGGCACCACCGGGGAGCTGTTTTTT	CASRATSGGTTGELFF
TRBV18	many	TRBJ1-1	.	TGTGCCAGCTCAGAATCGAGAGTTGAAGCTTTCTTT	CASSESRVEAFF
TRBV6-1	many	TRBJ1-1	.	TGTGCCAGCAGTGAAACGGGGGTGAACACTGAAGCTTTCTTT	CASSETGVNTEAFF
TRBV20-1	many	TRBJ1-5	.	TGCAGTGCTACACCAGGGCAAAATCAGCCCCAGCATTTT	CSATPGQNQPQHF
TRBV28	many	TRBJ2-3	.	TGTGCCAGCAGTGGGGGCGGGGATACGCAGTATTTT	CASSGGGDTQYF
TRBV9	many	TRBJ2-1	TRBD2	TGTGCCAGCAGCGGGCCATTTAGACTAGCGGGAGGTCAGGGGGGCAATGAGCAGTTCTTC	CASSGPFRLAGGQGGNEQFF
TRBV21-1	many	TRBJ2-1	.	TGTGCCAGCAGCAAACCGTCAGGGGGCGAAACCTACAATGAGCAGTTCTTC	CASSKPSGGETYNEQFF
TRBV20-1	many	TRBJ2-4	TRBD2	TGCAGTGCTAGAGTGGGACCCGCGGGGGGGAACATTCAGTACTTC	CSARVGPAGGNIQYF